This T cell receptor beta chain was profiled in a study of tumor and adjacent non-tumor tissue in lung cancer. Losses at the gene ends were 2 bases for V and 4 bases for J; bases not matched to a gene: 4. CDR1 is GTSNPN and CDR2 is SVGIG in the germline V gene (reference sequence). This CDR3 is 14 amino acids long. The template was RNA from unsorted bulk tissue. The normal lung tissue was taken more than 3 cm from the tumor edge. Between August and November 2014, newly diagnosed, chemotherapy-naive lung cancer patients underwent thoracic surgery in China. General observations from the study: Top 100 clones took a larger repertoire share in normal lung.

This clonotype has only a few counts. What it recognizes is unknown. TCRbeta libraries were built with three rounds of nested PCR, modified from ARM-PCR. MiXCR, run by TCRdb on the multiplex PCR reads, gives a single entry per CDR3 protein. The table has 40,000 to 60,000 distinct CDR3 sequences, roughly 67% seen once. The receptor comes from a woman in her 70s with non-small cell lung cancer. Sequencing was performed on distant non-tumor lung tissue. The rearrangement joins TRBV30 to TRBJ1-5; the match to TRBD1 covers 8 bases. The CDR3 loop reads CAWSFRDRNQPQHF. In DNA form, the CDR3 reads TGTGCCTGGAGTTTCCGGGACAGGAATCAGCCCCAGCATTTT.